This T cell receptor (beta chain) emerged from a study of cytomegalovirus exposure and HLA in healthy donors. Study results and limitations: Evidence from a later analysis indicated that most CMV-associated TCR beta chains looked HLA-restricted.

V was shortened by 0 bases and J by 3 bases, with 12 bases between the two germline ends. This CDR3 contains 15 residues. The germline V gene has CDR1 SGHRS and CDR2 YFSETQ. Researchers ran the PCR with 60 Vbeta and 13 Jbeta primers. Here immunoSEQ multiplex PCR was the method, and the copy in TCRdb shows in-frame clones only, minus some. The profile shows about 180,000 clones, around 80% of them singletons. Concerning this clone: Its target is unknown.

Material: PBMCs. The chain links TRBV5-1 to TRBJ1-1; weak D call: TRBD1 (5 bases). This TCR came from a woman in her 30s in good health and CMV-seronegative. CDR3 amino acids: CASSLAGGGDTEAFF. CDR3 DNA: TGCGCCAGCAGCTTGGCCGGGGGAGGAGACACTGAAGCTTTCTTT.